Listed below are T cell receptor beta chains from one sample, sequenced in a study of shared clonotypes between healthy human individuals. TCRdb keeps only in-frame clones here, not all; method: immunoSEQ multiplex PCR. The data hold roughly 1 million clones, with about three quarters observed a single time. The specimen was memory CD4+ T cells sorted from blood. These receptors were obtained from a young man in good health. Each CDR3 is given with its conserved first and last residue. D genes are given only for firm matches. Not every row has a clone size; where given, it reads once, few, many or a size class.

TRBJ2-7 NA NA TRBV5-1 TGCGCCAGCAGCTTTCACCGGGGGCAAATCTACGAGCAGTACTTC CASSFHRGQIYEQYF
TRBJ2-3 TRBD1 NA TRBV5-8 TGTGCCAGCAGCTTGAGGGGGACAGGGTCCTACACAGATACGCAGTATTTT CASSLRGTGSYTDTQYF
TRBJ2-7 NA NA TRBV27 TGTGCCAGCAGTTTCATCGGACCCTACGAGCAGTACTTC CASSFIGPYEQYF
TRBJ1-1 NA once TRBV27 TGTGCCAGCAGTCCCCCATATAACACTGAAGCTTTCTTT CASSPPYNTEAFF
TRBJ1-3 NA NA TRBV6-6 TGTGCCAGCAGAAACAGGGTCCGTTCTGGAAACACCATATATTTT CASRNRVRSGNTIYF
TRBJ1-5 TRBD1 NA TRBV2 TGTGCCAGCAGTAAACAGGGGGACAATCAGCCCCAGCATTTT CASSKQGDNQPQHF
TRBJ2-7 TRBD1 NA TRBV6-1 TGTGCCAGCAGTGGCCCGGGACAGGGGGCCTACGAGCAGTACTTC CASSGPGQGAYEQYF
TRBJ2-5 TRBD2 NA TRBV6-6 TGTGCCAGCAGACGACTAGCGGGAGGGCCCGGGGAGACCCAGTACTTC CASRRLAGGPGETQYF
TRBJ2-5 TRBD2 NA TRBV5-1 TGCGCCAGCAGCTTGGCCGGACTAGCGGGGAGGGAGACCCAGTACTTC CASSLAGLAGRETQYF
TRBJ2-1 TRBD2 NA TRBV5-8 TGTGCCAGCAGCTTGGGACTAGCGGGAGGCTATGAGCAGTTCTTC CASSLGLAGGYEQFF
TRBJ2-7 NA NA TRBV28 TGTGCCAGCAGTTTGAGGAGTCTGGACTCGGGCGAGCAGTACTTC CASSLRSLDSGEQYF
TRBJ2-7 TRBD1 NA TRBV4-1 TGCGCCAGCAGCCAGACTGACAGGGACTCCTACGAGCAGTACTTC CASSQTDRDSYEQYF
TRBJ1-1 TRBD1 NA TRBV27 TGTGCCAGCAGTGCCCGGACAGGGCCGAACACTGAAGCTTTCTTT CASSARTGPNTEAFF
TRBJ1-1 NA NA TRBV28 TGTGCCAGCAGTTTTGCGGGTTCCTTTAGTTTTGAAGCTTTCTTT CASSFAGSFSFEAFF
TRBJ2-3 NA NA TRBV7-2 TGTGCCAGCAGCTTAGAAGGGGGCACAGATACGCAGTATTTT CASSLEGGTDTQYF
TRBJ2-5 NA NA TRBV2 TGTGCCAGCAGTGAATTGCTTCAAGAGACCCAGTACTTC CASSELLQETQYF
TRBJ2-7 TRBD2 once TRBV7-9 TGTGCCAGCAGCCCCAATCTAGCGGGGGGCGCCTACGAGCAGTACTTC CASSPNLAGGAYEQYF
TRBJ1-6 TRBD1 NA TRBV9 TGTGCCAGCAGCGTAGGACAGGGGTCTTCACCCCTCCACTTT CASSVGQGSSPLHF
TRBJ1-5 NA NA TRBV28 TGTGCCAGCAGTTTACGGCAGGGCAATCAGCCCCAGCATTTT CASSLRQGNQPQHF
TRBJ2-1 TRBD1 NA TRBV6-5 TGTGCCAGCAGTTACTCCGGACAGGCATACAATGAGCAGTTCTTC CASSYSGQAYNEQFF
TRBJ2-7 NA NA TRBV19 TGTGCCAGTAGTATAGAAGGGGTAGTGGAAACCTACGAGCAGTACTTC CASSIEGVVETYEQYF
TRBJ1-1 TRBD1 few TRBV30 TGTGCCTGGGTGGACAGGGAAGCTTTCTTT CAWVDREAFF
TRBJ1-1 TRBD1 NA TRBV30 TGTGCCTGGAGGGCACAGGGGGCGGGTACTGAAGCTTTCTTT CAWRAQGAGTEAFF
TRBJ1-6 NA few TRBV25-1 TGTGCCAGCAGTGAATGGACTAATTCACCCCTCCACTTT CASSEWTNSPLHF